One TCR beta chain is described in this entry. This record belongs to a study of blood T cell repertoires in COVID-19. Study-wide context: Spain, Italy and the United States supplied samples that represented acute and convalescent COVID-19.

Profiling relied on immunoSEQ multiplex PCR, and the TCRdb table lists in-frame clones only, not all of them. The data show 180,000 or so clones, 70% to 90% seen once. V was clipped by 8 bases and J by 0 bases, with 10 bases between them. In germline, CDR1 is MNHEY, CDR2 SMNVEV (reference sequence). This CDR3 has 13 residues. The sample taken for sequencing was peripheral blood. The gene calls are TRBV27 and TRBJ1-1; D not resolved. This clonotype was obtained from a man aged 40-55 years who had recovered from COVID-19. CDR3 sequence reads: CASSSRMNTEAFF. CDR3 in DNA: TGTGCCAGCTCCTCGAGGATGAACACTGAAGCTTTCTTT.